Listed here are 25 T cell receptor beta chains from one sample, sequenced in a study of T-cell reconstitution after alpha-beta-depleted transplantation in children. Preparation of the TCRbeta library used unique molecular identifiers. TCRdb recomputed calls from the PCR reads with MiXCR, one row per CDR3 protein. The table lists a few hundred thousand distinct CDR3 sequences, more than 20% of them singletons, with about 35% in the top ten. The sequencing used PBMCs, collected before TCRalphabeta/CD19-depleted stem cell transplant. The receptor set was obtained from a boy in the first two years of life with Wiskott-Aldrich syndrome, due to receive a stem cell transplant.

The chain carries TRBV6-5 and TRBJ2-1; 9 bases fit TRBD2. Germline V lookup: CDR1 MNHEY, CDR2 SVGAGI. CDR3 length: 16 amino acids. J lost 7 bases, V lost 3 bases, and 10 bases had no gene match. The CDR3 coding sequence is TGTGCCAGCAGTTATCCGCGGGAGGGGTTTGAGAATGAGCAGTTCTTC. Its translation: CASSYPREGFENEQFF.

This chain connects TRBV11-2 to TRBJ1-1; D gene ambiguous. Trimming left V 7 bases short and J 1 base short, with 10 bases between. CDR1 and CDR2 from the germline V gene are SGHAT and FQNNGV. The CDR3 extends over 13 amino acids. CDR3 residues: CASTPRQNTEAFF. Written as DNA, the CDR3 is TGTGCCAGCACCCCGAGACAGAACACTGAAGCTTTCTTT.

The chain links TRBV20-1 to TRBJ2-3; 7 positions match TRBD2. The ends lost 3 bases at V and 3 bases at J; junction bases unmatched: 6. Looked up from germline, CDR1 is DFQATT and CDR2 is SNEGSKA (reference sequence). CDR3 length: 14 amino acids. CDR3 protein: CSASFVGGTDTQYF. The CDR3, as DNA: TGCAGTGCTAGCTTTGTGGGAGGGACAGATACGCAGTATTTT.

This clonotype was observed a few times. This rearrangement joins TRBV10-1 to TRBJ2-7, with 7 bases identical to TRBD1. Germline CDR1 reads WNHNN; CDR2 reads SYGVQD (reference sequence). V lost 2 bases, J lost 2 bases, and 3 bases stayed unmatched. The CDR3 contains 14 residues. CDR3 nucleotide sequence: TGCGCCAGCAGTGAGGACAGGGTAGCCTACGAGCAGTACTTC. Its translation: CASSEDRVAYEQYF.

The DNA of the CDR3 is TGTGCCAGCAGTTCGACAGGGTGGCAAGAGACCCAGTACTTC. This sequence encodes CASSSTGWQETQYF. J is TRBJ2-5 and V is TRBV12-3 or TRBV12-4; 7 nucleotides align to TRBD1. CDR3 length equals 14 residues. The V and J ends lost 4 bases and 2 bases, in that order; junction bases with no gene match: 4.

This clonotype turned up a few times. The chain is built from TRBV28 and TRBJ1-5; no definite D call. With 6 bases removed from V and 6 bases from J, the gap between germline ends came to 12 bases. The CDR3 is 13 residues long. Germline CDR1 reads MDHEN; CDR2 reads SYDVKM. Here the CDR3 DNA reads TGTGCCAGCAGGCCAGGTTGGGGTCAGCCCCAGCATTTT. The encoded protein is CASRPGWGQPQHF.

This clonotype was observed a handful of times. The CDR3 sequence is CASSQARHFGLETQYF. As DNA, the CDR3 is TGCGCCAGCAGCCAAGCCAGACATTTTGGGTTAGAGACCCAGTACTTC. The chain links TRBV4-1 to TRBJ2-5; D uncertain. V shed 1 base and J shed 4 bases, with 16 bases lying between them. Germline CDR1 MGHRA, CDR2 YSYEKL. This CDR3 contains 16 residues.

The V call is TRBV5-4, the J call TRBJ2-3; TRBD2 aligns across 12 bases. From germline, CDR1 is SGHNT and CDR2 YYREEE (reference sequence). CDR3 length equals 16 residues. Unmatched junction bases numbered 5, after V lost 3 bases and J lost 3 bases. The CDR3 DNA is TGTGCCAGCAGCTCCTGGACTAGCGGGATTACAGATACGCAGTATTTT. Residues: CASSSWTSGITDTQYF. The full variable domain, completed using reference TRBV5-4 and TRBJ2-3, is ETGVTQSPTHLIKTRGQQVTLRCSSQSGHNTVSWYQQALGQGPQFIFQYYREEENGRGNFPPRFSGLQFPNYSSELNVNALELDDSALYLCASSSWTSGITDTQYFGPGTRLTVL.

A single count supports this clonotype. The chain carries TRBV10-3 and TRBJ2-6; no reliable D call. The CDR3 sequence is 16 residues long. Germline-derived CDR1 and CDR2 are ENHRY and SYGVKD. Trimming stripped 4 bases from V and 2 bases from J, with 12 bases between. The CDR3 region is CAISARIGPGANVLTF. The DNA of the CDR3 is TGTGCCATCAGTGCCCGTATTGGGCCTGGGGCCAACGTCCTGACTTTC.

CDR3 in DNA: TGCAGTGCTAGACGAGAGACCACTGAAGCTTTCTTT. Translated: CSARRETTEAFF. V gene TRBV20-1 combines with J gene TRBJ1-1; no definite D call. The germline V and J ends were trimmed by 2 bases and 4 bases, with 8 bases remaining between them. Per the germline V gene, CDR1 is DFQATT and CDR2 is SNEGSKA (reference sequence). This CDR3 comprises 12 residues.

The chain combines TRBV27 with TRBJ1-1; 8 nucleotides agree with TRBD1. Looked up from germline, CDR1 is MNHEY and CDR2 is SMNVEV (reference sequence). The V gene end was trimmed by 6 bases and the J gene end by 4 bases; junction bases not matched to a gene: 7. The CDR3 runs 14 residues. CDR3 DNA: TGTGCCAGCAGATTTGACAGGGGAGGCACTGAAGCTTTCTTT. As protein: CASRFDRGGTEAFF.

This clonotype was counted once. The chain links TRBV20-1 to TRBJ2-5, with unresolved D. This CDR3 has 14 amino acids. Germline CDR1 is DFQATT and CDR2 is SNEGSKA (reference sequence). Trimming left V 6 bases short and J 4 bases short, with 18 bases between. In DNA, the CDR3 is TGCAGTGCCAACATCCTAGGTCGAGGAGAGACCCAGTACTTC. Its translation is CSANILGRGETQYF.

This clonotype was detected only a few times. The genes are TRBV4-1 and TRBJ2-3, with D possibly TRBD2 on 5 matching bases. The CDR3 runs to 15 residues. V was shortened by 1 base and J by 6 bases, with 14 bases between the two germline ends. Germline lookup yields CDR1 MGHRA and CDR2 YSYEKL. The CDR3 loop reads CASSQGAIASDTQYF. The CDR3 bases are TGCGCCAGCAGCCAAGGTGCGATAGCGTCGGATACGCAGTATTTT.

The rearrangement links TRBV5-1 to TRBJ1-2; 8 nucleotides line up with TRBD1. V shed 4 bases and J 6 bases; nucleotides not matched to a gene: 11. The CDR3 length is 15 residues. Germline V lookup: CDR1 SGHRS, CDR2 YFSETQ. The CDR3 region has the DNA TGCGCCAGCAGCCTCACCGGGACAGGAGGAAATGGCTACACCTTC. Protein: CASSLTGTGGNGYTF.

This clonotype came up a few times. The chain joins TRBV18 to TRBJ1-1; tentative D call: TRBD1 (5 bases). Trimming removed 2 bases from V and 4 bases from J, with 11 bases in between. Germline assignment: CDR1 KGHSH and CDR2 LQKENI. There are 14 residues in the CDR3. CDR3 loop: CASSPTPDTTEAFF. Written as DNA, the CDR3 is TGTGCCAGCTCACCAACCCCGGACACCACTGAAGCTTTCTTT.

The chain is built from TRBV7-9 and TRBJ2-7, with D maybe TRBD1 (5 bases). From germline, CDR1 is SEHNR and CDR2 FQNEAQ (reference sequence). Trimming shortened V by 2 bases and J by 6 bases, and 14 bases separated the two germline ends. CDR3 length: 14 residues. This CDR3 is CASSLRTNPFEQYF. CDR3 DNA sequence: TGTGCCAGCAGCTTAAGGACAAACCCTTTCGAGCAGTACTTC.

This clonotype was detected a few times. This sequence joins TRBV5-1 and TRBJ2-7; 8 nucleotides line up with TRBD1. V lost 0 bases to trimming and J lost 5 bases; unmatched junction nucleotides: 19. CDR1 is SGHRS and CDR2 is YFSETQ in the germline V gene. The CDR3 consists of 19 residues. The CDR3 sequence: CASSLAEWAPGGLLDEQYF. Written as DNA, the CDR3 is TGCGCCAGCAGCTTGGCTGAGTGGGCGCCAGGGGGCTTATTGGACGAGCAGTACTTC. Using reference TRBV5-1 and TRBJ2-7 for the parts outside the CDR3, the full variable domain is KAGVTQTPRYLIKTRGQQVTLSCSPISGHRSVSWYQQTPGQGLQFLFEYFSETQRNKGNFPGRFSGRQFSNSRSEMNVSTLELGDSALYLCASSLAEWAPGGLLDEQYFGPGTRLTVT.

This sequence joins TRBV10-3 and TRBJ2-1; maybe TRBD2 (7 bases). Trimming cost V 3 bases and J 5 bases, with 20 bases left between them. The germline V gene encodes CDR1 ENHRY and CDR2 SYGVKD. The CDR3 consists of 17 residues. CDR3 amino acids: CAISDNPGASGNNEQFF. In DNA form, the CDR3 reads TGTGCCATCAGTGATAATCCAGGGGCCAGCGGGAACAATGAGCAGTTCTTC.

This chain joins TRBV12-3 or TRBV12-4 and TRBJ2-7; D is perhaps TRBD2 (6 bases). Between the trimmed V and J ends, which lost 4 bases and 3 bases, there was a span of 10 bases. This CDR3 comprises 13 residues. CDR3 residues: CASSSGGYYEQYF. The DNA for the CDR3 is TGTGCCAGCAGTTCCGGGGGTTACTACGAGCAGTACTTC.

V is TRBV5-1 and J is TRBJ2-3; tentatively, D is TRBD1 (6 bases). V was pared by 7 bases and J by 4 bases, with 19 bases between. In germline, CDR1 is SGHRS, CDR2 YFSETQ. The CDR3 consists of 15 residues. The DNA of the CDR3 is TGCGCCAGCCGAGGGGGAGTTTTTTTAGCAGATACGCAGTATTTT. Its translation is CASRGGVFLADTQYF.

A single count supports this clonotype. One junction end does not reproduce the germline sequence, and a read error may be involved. V is TRBV4-1 and J is TRBJ2-6; possible D gene TRBD1, 5 bases. The CDR3 has 15 residues. Germline CDR1 and CDR2: MGHRA and YSYEKL. The CDR3 DNA sequence: TGCGCCAGCAGCACCCGGAAGTCTGGGGCCAACGGCCTGACTTTC. It encodes CASSTRKSGANGLTF.

The rearrangement joins TRBV12-3 or TRBV12-4 to TRBJ2-1; TRBD2 matches 7 bases. This CDR3 contains 14 residues. The trim removed 7 bases at V and 0 bases at J, leaving 3 bases unmatched. DNA of the CDR3: TGTGCCAGCATTCCTAGCGGCTCCTACAATGAGCAGTTCTTC. Amino acid sequence: CASIPSGSYNEQFF.

The rearrangement links TRBV2 to TRBJ2-5, with 8 bases fitting TRBD1. This CDR3 has 13 amino acids. J lost 2 bases, V lost 8 bases, and 4 bases had no gene match. The germline CDR1 and CDR2 sequences are SNHLY and FYNNEI. The CDR3 reads CASADREQETQYF. DNA for the CDR3: TGTGCCAGCGCGGACAGGGAACAAGAGACCCAGTACTTC.

This clonotype was seen a handful of times. The V and J genes are TRBV20-1 and TRBJ2-3, with D possibly TRBD2 on 6 matching bases. With 1 base removed from V and 1 base from J, the gap between germline ends came to 18 bases. Germline V gives CDR1 DFQATT, CDR2 SNEGSKA (reference sequence). The CDR3 spans 17 residues. The chain's CDR3 is CSARGGVGLAGTDTQYF. The CDR3 DNA sequence: TGCAGTGCTAGAGGGGGGGTTGGGCTAGCAGGCACAGATACGCAGTATTTT.

The sample holds a few counts of this clonotype. This chain links TRBV2 with TRBJ2-5; 7 nucleotides line up with TRBD2. Germline V gene lookup returns CDR1 SNHLY and CDR2 FYNNEI. J lost 0 bases, V lost 6 bases, and 4 bases had no gene match. The CDR3 spans 14 residues. CDR3 sequence reads: CASRLAMYQETQYF. In DNA form, the CDR3 reads TGTGCCAGCAGACTAGCGATGTACCAAGAGACCCAGTACTTC. Drawing the rest from reference TRBV2 and TRBJ2-5, the complete variable domain is EPEVTQTPSHQVTQMGQEVILRCVPISNHLYFYWYRQILGQKVEFLVSFYNNEISEKSEIFDDQFSVERPDGSNFTLKIRSTKLEDSAMYFCASRLAMYQETQYFGPGTRLLVL.